This TCR beta chain was observed in a study of Ad26.COV2.S vaccination and SARS-CoV-2 variants (dated by TCRdb to the early 2020s). Regarding the study in general: Donors in the vaccine arm were drawn from COV1001, a phase I-IIa trial of Ad26.COV2.S in healthy adults that was multicentre, randomized, double-blind and placebo-controlled. Dosing of Ad26.COV2.S was intramuscular, at either 5x10^10 or 1x10^11 viral particles, delivered as one shot or as two shots spaced 56 days apart. TCRbeta repertoire sequencing served as the tool for gauging how specific and how broad the SARS-CoV-2-reactive T cell receptors were following Ad26.COV2.S vaccination. A total of roughly 32 samples were included in the TCR-sequenced set, comprising 19 Ad26.COV2.S vaccine recipients, 5 placebo recipients and 8 SARS-CoV-2 convalescent individuals. Trial participants were randomized into five groups of five, in which low-dose or high-dose Ad26.COV2.S was given once or twice, or placebo was given on both occasions. Blinding of investigators to trial group allocation was maintained during experiments and outcome assessment.

Interpreted using the paper, the treatment or condition label stands for: approximately 18 received Ad26.COV2.S at low or high dose, single or two shots; a few received placebo; per-sample allocation not given. For vaccine and placebo recipients, the sequenced repertoires came from samples collected on day 63 after the first injection. Between 29 July and 7 August 2020, Cohort 1b enrolled some 25 adults aged 18-55 years at one site in Boston, USA. Ad26.COV2.S consisted of a replication-incompetent adenovirus type 26 vector by which a prefusion-stabilized SARS-CoV-2 spike protein from the original Wuhan strain was expressed. Relative to germline, V is 0 bases shorter and J is 5 bases shorter, with 10 bases between their ends. CDR1 and CDR2, looked up from the germline V gene, are SGHAT and FQNNGV. CDR3 length: 14 amino acids, cysteine to phenylalanine. The kept DNA is CDR3 alone, 42 bases in frame from the first base.

The immunoSEQ Assay was used to sequence TCRbeta CDR3 regions. After extraction, genomic DNA underwent amplification by bias-controlled multiplex PCR, followed by high-throughput sequencing. The study's processing was this. To quantify the absolute abundance of each unique TCRbeta CDR3 region, sequences were collapsed and filtered. T cell fraction was estimated by normalizing TCRbeta template counts to usable DNA, with usable DNA measured through amplification of reference genes found in all nucleated cells. Repertoire TCRs were annotated as SARS-CoV-2-specific by exact matching of V gene, CDR3 amino acid sequence and J gene to a known reactive TCR set. The reference SARS-CoV-2 TCR set was derived from MIRA and filtered for enrichment in COVID-19-positive ImmuneCODE repertoires, a step that removed public or cross-reactive TCRs. Using the MIRA antigens, annotated TCRs were further analysed by specific ORF or by position within an ORF. Breadth was defined as the number of annotated unique rearrangements divided by the total number of unique productive rearrangements, and depth was defined as the summed frequency of the annotated unique rearrangements. Two-sided Wilcoxon rank-sum tests were applied when comparing TCR breadth between groups. TCRdb limited this immuneACCESS table to in-frame rearrangements with V and J called. A share of clones is missing; checked studies link under half to unresolved V genes, and the rest is unexplained. V, J and clone size reflect that table, while D and trimming were determined from the DNA. This sample is represented by approximately 300,000 clones; roughly 80% of them were singletons. The ten largest make up 2% to 2.5% of the sample.

Overall results and qualifications from the work: Substantial breadth of spike-specific CD8+ and CD4+ T cell responses was reported after vaccination. Non-spike TCR breadth was comparable between vaccine and placebo recipients, consistent with the vaccine containing only spike. The authors noted that the TCR breadth and depth analyses may have underestimated total T cell responses. Spike-specific TCR breadth was higher in Ad26.COV2.S recipients than in placebo recipients (P = 0.0014). The study lacked the statistical power to compare responses across vaccine doses or regimens.

This clone was counted only a few times. This clone's antigen is unknown. Per-base quality was not reported, and no clone a single base away is much larger than it. The receptor comes from a person between 18 and 60 years old who received the Ad26.COV2.S COVID-19 vaccine or a placebo. This material consisted of peripheral blood, taken in a trial of Ad26.COV2.S vaccine versus placebo. The chain is assembled from TRBV11-2 and TRBJ1-2, with the identity of the D gene unclear. CDR3 reads: CASSLDLGSYGYTF. The DNA sequence follows: TGTGCCAGCAGCTTAGATTTGGGGAGTTATGGCTACACCTTC.